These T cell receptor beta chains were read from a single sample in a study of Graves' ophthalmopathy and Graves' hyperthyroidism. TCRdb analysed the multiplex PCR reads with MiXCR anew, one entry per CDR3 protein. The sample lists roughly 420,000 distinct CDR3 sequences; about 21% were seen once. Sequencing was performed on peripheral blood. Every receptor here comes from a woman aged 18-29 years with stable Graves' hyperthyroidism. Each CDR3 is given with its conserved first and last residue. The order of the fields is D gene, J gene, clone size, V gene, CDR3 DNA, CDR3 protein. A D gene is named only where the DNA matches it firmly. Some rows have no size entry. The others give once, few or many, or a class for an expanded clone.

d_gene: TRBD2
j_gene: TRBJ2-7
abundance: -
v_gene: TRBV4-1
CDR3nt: TGCGCCAGCAGCCAGCGGGAGTCTGGCTACGAGCAGTACTTC
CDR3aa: CASSQRESGYEQYF

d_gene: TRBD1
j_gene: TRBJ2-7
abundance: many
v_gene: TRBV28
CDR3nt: TGTGCCAGCAGTAACTCCCGGGACCCCAAAGGGGGCGACGAGCAGTACTTC
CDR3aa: CASSNSRDPKGGDEQYF

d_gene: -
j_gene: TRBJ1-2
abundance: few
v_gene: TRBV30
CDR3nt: TGTGCCTGGAGTATCGGGACGGCGGAGGACTATGGCTACACCTTC
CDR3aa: CAWSIGTAEDYGYTF

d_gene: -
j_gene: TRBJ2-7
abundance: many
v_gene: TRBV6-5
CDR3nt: TGTGCCAGCAGTTATGGGGGTTCCGAGCAGTACTTC
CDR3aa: CASSYGGSEQYF

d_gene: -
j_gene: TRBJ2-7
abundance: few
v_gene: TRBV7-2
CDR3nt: TGTGCCAGCAGCTTAGACAGGACGACTGACGAGCAGTACTTC
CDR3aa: CASSLDRTTDEQYF

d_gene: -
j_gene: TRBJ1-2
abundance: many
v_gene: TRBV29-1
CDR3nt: TGCAGCCCCCGAACGGGGGACGGCTACACCTTC
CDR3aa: CSPRTGDGYTF

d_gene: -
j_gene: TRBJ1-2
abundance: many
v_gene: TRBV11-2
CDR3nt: TGTGCCAGCAGCAACCGGGACGACAGGACGAACACCTTC
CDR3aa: CASSNRDDRTNTF

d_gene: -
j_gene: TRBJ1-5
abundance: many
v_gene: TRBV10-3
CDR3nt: TGTGCCATCAGTAGCTCAGGGGATAGGGGCAATCAGCCCCAGCATTTT
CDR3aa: CAISSSGDRGNQPQHF

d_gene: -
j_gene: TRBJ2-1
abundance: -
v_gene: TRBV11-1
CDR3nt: TGTGCCAGCAGCCCCCTAAGCTCCTACAATGAGAAGTTCTTC
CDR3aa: CASSPLSSYNEKFF

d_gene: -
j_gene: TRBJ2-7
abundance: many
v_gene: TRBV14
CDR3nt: TGTGCCAGCAGCCGTGCGTGGAGTTACGAGCAGTACTTC
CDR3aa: CASSRAWSYEQYF

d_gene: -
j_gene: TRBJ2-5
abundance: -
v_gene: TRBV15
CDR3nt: TGTGCCACCAGCAGGGACTCCGCGCTCCAAGAGACCCAGTACTTC
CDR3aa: CATSRDSALQETQYF

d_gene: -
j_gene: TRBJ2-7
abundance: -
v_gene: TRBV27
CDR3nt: TGTGCCAGCAGCTCCGGCACCCACTCCTACGAACAGTACTTC
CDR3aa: CASSSGTHSYEQYF

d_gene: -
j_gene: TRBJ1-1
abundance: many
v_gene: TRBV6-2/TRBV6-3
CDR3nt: TGTGCCAGCAGTTACCGACGGGAGGGAACTGAAGCTTTCTTT
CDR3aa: CASSYRREGTEAFF

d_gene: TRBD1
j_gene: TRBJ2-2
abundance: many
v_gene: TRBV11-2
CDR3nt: TGTGCCAGCAGCTCGCTGAGGGGGCCTAGCAGCGGGGAGCTGTTTTTT
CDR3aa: CASSSLRGPSSGELFF

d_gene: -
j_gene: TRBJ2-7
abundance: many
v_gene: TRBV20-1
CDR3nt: TGCAGTGCTAGAGAGGAGTCCGAGCAGTACTTC
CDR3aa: CSAREESEQYF

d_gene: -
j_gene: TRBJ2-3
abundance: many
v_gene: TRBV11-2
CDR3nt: TGTGCCAGCAGGGGACAAGGGTTGTTCACTAGCACAGATACGCAGTATTTT
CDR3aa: CASRGQGLFTSTDTQYF

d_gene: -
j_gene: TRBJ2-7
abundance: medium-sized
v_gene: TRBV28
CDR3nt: TGTGCCAGCAGTACCCGTCGCTACGAGCAGTACTTC
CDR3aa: CASSTRRYEQYF

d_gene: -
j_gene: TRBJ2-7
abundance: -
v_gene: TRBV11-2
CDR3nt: TGTGCCAGCAGCCAAGACGGCCTGTTAAGTTCCTACGAGCAGTACTTC
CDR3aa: CASSQDGLLSSYEQYF

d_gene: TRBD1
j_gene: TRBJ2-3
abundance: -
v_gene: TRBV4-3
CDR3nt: TGCGCCAGCAGCAGGGGGACAGGGGCGACAGATACGCAGTATTTT
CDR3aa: CASSRGTGATDTQYF

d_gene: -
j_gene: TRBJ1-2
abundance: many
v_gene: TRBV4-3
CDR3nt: TGCGCCAGCAGCCAAGATTCCATAGCCGACTATGGCTACACCTTC
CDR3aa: CASSQDSIADYGYTF

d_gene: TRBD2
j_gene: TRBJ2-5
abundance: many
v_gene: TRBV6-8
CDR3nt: TGTGCCAGTGGACTAGCGGGAGGAGAGACCCAGTACTTC
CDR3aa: CASGLAGGETQYF

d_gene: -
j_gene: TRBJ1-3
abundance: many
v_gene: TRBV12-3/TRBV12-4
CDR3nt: TGTGCCAGTGGGACTTTTGGAAACACCATATATTTT
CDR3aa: CASGTFGNTIYF

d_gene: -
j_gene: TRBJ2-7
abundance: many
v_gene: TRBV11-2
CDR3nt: TGTGCCAGCAGCAACGACCGATTGTCCTACGAGCAGTACTTC
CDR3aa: CASSNDRLSYEQYF

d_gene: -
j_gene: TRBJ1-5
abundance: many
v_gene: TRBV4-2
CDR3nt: TGTGCCAGCAGCCTGGGACGGACGTTAAATCAGCCCCAGCATTTT
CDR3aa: CASSLGRTLNQPQHF

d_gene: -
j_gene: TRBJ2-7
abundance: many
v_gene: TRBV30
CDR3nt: TGTGCCTCCGGGACTGACGTACCCTACGAGCAGTACTTC
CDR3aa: CASGTDVPYEQYF

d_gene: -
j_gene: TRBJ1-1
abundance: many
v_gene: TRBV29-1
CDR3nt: TGCGGCGGTGTGGCAGAAATAGGGTACACTGAAGCTTTCTTT
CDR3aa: CGGVAEIGYTEAFF

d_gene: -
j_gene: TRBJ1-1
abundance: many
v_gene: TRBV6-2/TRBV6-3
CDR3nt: TGTGCCAGCGAGAGAAGGGCCCTCACGGGGACTGAAGCTTTCTTT
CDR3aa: CASERRALTGTEAFF

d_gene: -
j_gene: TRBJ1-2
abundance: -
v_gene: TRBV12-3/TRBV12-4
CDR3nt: TGTGCCAGCAGTTTAGCGTTGAGGGGCGGCTGCACCTTC
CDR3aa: CASSLALRGGCTF

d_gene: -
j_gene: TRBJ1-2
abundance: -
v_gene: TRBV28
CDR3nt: TGTGCCAGCAGTCTGCCAGGGGAGGTCACCTTC
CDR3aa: CASSLPGEVTF

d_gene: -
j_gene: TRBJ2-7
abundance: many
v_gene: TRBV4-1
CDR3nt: TGCGCCAGCAGCCAAGATCTCAGGTCTAGCTCCTACGAGCAGTACTTC
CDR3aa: CASSQDLRSSSYEQYF